The clone carrying this TCR beta chain has a count of ten or more. Its target is unknown. This record belongs to a study of neurological immune-mediated disorders. Study-level findings and limits: The multiple sclerosis repertoire cluster had no clinical or MRI correlate.

TCRdb processed the 5' RACE reads anew with MiXCR; each CDR3 protein has one entry. The sample carries 45,000 to 55,000 distinct CDR3 sequences, 4.5% to 7% recorded once. The CDR3 consists of 13 residues. Trimming took 8 bases from V and 4 from J; bases not matched to a gene: 7. The sequenced material came from CD4+ T cells from blood. The rearrangement links TRBV12-3 or TRBV12-4 to TRBJ1-1; 7 bases fit TRBD1. The TCR comes from a woman aged 18-29 years with multiple sclerosis. CDR3 in amino acids: CASRGQIGTEAFF. In DNA, the CDR3 is TGTGCCAGCCGGGGACAGATTGGCACTGAAGCTTTCTTT.